This passage covers 20 T cell receptor beta chains from one sample sequenced in a study of blood T cell repertoires in COVID-19. Libraries were prepared by immunoSEQ multiplex PCR; TCRdb keeps only in-frame clonotypes and omits some of them. The data contain approximately 190,000 clones, more than 75% of them singletons. The sample comprised peripheral blood. The receptors come from a woman aged 55-69 years with COVID-19, enrolled during active disease.

The J gene is TRBJ1-6, the V gene TRBV28; no clear D. Trimming shortened V by 4 bases and J by 7 bases, and 8 bases separated the two germline ends. CDR1 is MDHEN, CDR2 SYDVKM, per germline. The length of the CDR3 is 13 residues. CDR3 amino acids: CASSYIINSPLHF. The DNA for the CDR3 is TGTGCCAGCAGTTATATTATCAATTCACCCCTCCACTTT.

The chain combines TRBV5-1 with TRBJ1-1, with TRBD1 matching over 10 bases. The V segment lost 5 bases and the J segment 3 bases; nucleotides outside the gene matches: 10. This CDR3 is built from 16 residues. Germline assignment: CDR1 SGHRS and CDR2 YFSETQ. The CDR3: CASRPGTGVLDTEAFF. CDR3 DNA: TGCGCCAGCAGGCCCGGGACAGGGGTCCTAGACACTGAAGCTTTCTTT. The entire variable domain, with the rest obtained from reference TRBV5-1 and TRBJ1-1, is as follows: KAGVTQTPRYLIKTRGQQVTLSCSPISGHRSVSWYQQTPGQGLQFLFEYFSETQRNKGNFPGRFSGRQFSNSRSEMNVSTLELGDSALYLCASRPGTGVLDTEAFFGQGTRLTVV.

There are a few counts of this clone. V and J are TRBV25-1 and TRBJ2-1, with a possible D match to TRBD1 (5 bases). The germline V and J ends were trimmed by 2 bases and 8 bases, with 19 bases remaining between them. CDR3 size: 16 residues. CDR1 is MGHDK, CDR2 SYGVNS, per germline. CDR3 nucleotide sequence: TGTGCCAGCAGTGAAGGTCAACGCGGCAGGGTTTATGAGCAGTTCTTC. This sequence encodes CASSEGQRGRVYEQFF.

J is TRBJ2-1 and V is TRBV24-1; D remains unclear. This CDR3 is 14 amino acids long. Germline V CDR1 and CDR2: KGHDR, SFDVKD. V was cut by 3 bases and J by 6 bases, with 11 bases left in between. CDR3 in DNA: TGTGCCACCAGTGATCCACGAAGCTTCAATGAGCAGTTCTTC. It is translated as CATSDPRSFNEQFF.

The chain couples TRBV15 to TRBJ2-1; 8 nucleotides agree with TRBD2. Germline loops: CDR1 LNHNV, CDR2 YYDKDF (reference sequence). V lost 3 bases, J lost 4 bases, and 8 bases stayed unmatched. The CDR3 totals 16 residues. CDR3 nucleotides: TGTGCCACCAGCAGGGACCGGGAGGGCCTTTACAATGAGCAGTTCTTC. It is translated as CATSRDREGLYNEQFF.

This clone was detected a few times. V and J are TRBV3-1 (or the pseudogene TRBV3-2) and TRBJ2-7, with a possible D match to TRBD1 (5 bases). Germline loops: CDR1 LGHDT, CDR2 YNNKEL (reference sequence). V shed 2 bases and J shed 3 bases, with 14 bases lying between them. The CDR3 totals 15 residues. The CDR3 loop is CASSQSGRAGYEQYF. For the CDR3, the DNA is TGTGCCAGCAGCCAATCCGGCAGGGCCGGCTACGAGCAGTACTTC.

V gene TRBV7-2 combines with J gene TRBJ2-7; 10 nucleotides agree with TRBD1. J lost 6 bases, V lost 3 bases, and 5 bases had no gene match. Germline assignment: CDR1 SGHTA and CDR2 FQGNSA. The CDR3 totals 14 residues. CDR3: CASSFDRGPGEQYF. The CDR3 bases are TGTGCCAGCAGCTTCGACAGGGGGCCCGGCGAGCAGTACTTC. Filled out from reference TRBV7-2 and TRBJ2-7, the complete variable domain reads GAGVSQSPSNKVTEKGKDVELRCDPISGHTALYWYRQSLGQGLEFLIYFQGNSAPDKSGLPSDRFSAERTGGSVSTLTIQRTQQEDSAVYLCASSFDRGPGEQYFGPGTRLTVT.

The rearrangement uses TRBV2 and TRBJ2-5, with D possibly TRBD1 on 6 matching bases. There are 14 residues in the CDR3. V lost 8 bases and J lost 1, with 14 bases in between. Germline CDR1 SNHLY, CDR2 FYNNEI. The CDR3: CASGMNRVQETQYF. The CDR3 DNA sequence: TGTGCCAGCGGAATGAACAGGGTCCAAGAGACCCAGTACTTC.

The V and J genes are TRBV29-1 and TRBJ2-1; 7 bases are shared with TRBD2. The CDR3 spans 15 residues. Trimming at V came to 4 bases and at J to 7 bases, leaving 13 bases not matched to a gene. Germline V gene lookup returns CDR1 SQVTM and CDR2 ANQGSEA. This CDR3 reads CSVGGEAGSRNEQFF. The CDR3 DNA reads TGCAGCGTTGGGGGGGAAGCGGGATCAAGGAATGAGCAGTTCTTC.

The rearrangement joins TRBV5-5 to TRBJ1-3, with D maybe TRBD1 (6 bases). Trimming left V 2 bases short and J 7 bases short, with 10 bases between. Looked up from germline, CDR1 is SGHKS and CDR2 is YYEKEE (reference sequence). This CDR3 has 13 residues. DNA of the CDR3: TGTGCCAGCAGCTTAACAGGGTTTAACACCATATATTTT. Translating gives CASSLTGFNTIYF.

This chain joins TRBV6-2 or TRBV6-3 and TRBJ1-1; maybe TRBD1 (5 bases). The CDR3 is made up of 14 amino acids. V lost 2 bases and J 4 bases, leaving 11 bases between the germline ends. Germline loops: CDR1 MNHEY, CDR2 SVGEGT. CDR3 coding DNA: TGTGCCAGCAGTTACGTGGGGGGTTCCACTGAAGCTTTCTTT. This translates into CASSYVGGSTEAFF.

The CDR3 region has the DNA TGTGCCAGCAGCTCACAGGGGGCTGGACAGCCCCAGCATTTT. This sequence encodes CASSSQGAGQPQHF. The chain joins TRBV7-9 to TRBJ1-5; TRBD1 matches at 9 bases. The junction had 5 bases not matched to a gene; V was cut back by 4 bases and J by 7 bases. Per the germline V gene, CDR1 is SEHNR and CDR2 is FQNEAQ (reference sequence). This CDR3 has 14 amino acids. The complete variable domain, with remaining parts taken from reference TRBV7-9 and TRBJ1-5, reads DTGVSQNPRHKITKRGQNVTFRCDPISEHNRLYWYRQTLGQGPEFLTYFQNEAQLEKSRLLSDRFSAERPKGSFSTLEIQRTEQGDSAMYLCASSSQGAGQPQHFGDGTRLSIL.

The chain links TRBV19 to TRBJ1-4; D unclear. The V end was cut by 2 bases, the J end by 5 bases, with 15 bases between. The CDR3 spans 16 residues. CDR1 is LNHDA and CDR2 is SQIVND in the germline V gene (reference sequence). The CDR3 DNA is TGTGCCAGTAGTATACGCCTTTCGGGTGGGAATGAAAAACTGTTTTTT. This sequence encodes CASSIRLSGGNEKLFF.

The chain has TRBV28 and TRBJ1-2; no clear D gene. V gave up 7 bases and J gave up 3 bases, with 12 bases separating them. Germline lookup yields CDR1 MDHEN and CDR2 SYDVKM. The CDR3 totals 13 residues. The CDR3 reads CASKKRQDYGYTF. As DNA, the CDR3 is TGTGCCAGCAAAAAAAGACAAGACTATGGCTACACCTTC.

The count of this clone is one. The chain joins TRBV11-1 to TRBJ2-1, with 12 positions matching TRBD2. Germline V lookup: CDR1 SGHAT, CDR2 FQDESV (reference sequence). The CDR3 consists of 16 residues. J gave up 6 bases and V 3 bases, and 6 bases lay outside the gene matches. The CDR3 sequence is CASSLEGLAGLNEQFF. The CDR3 DNA is TGTGCCAGCAGCTTGGAGGGACTAGCGGGCCTCAATGAGCAGTTCTTC.

The chain joins TRBV3-1 (or the pseudogene TRBV3-2) to TRBJ2-3; D call uncertain. The CDR3 is 13 residues long. In germline, CDR1 is LGHDT, CDR2 YNNKEL (reference sequence). V dropped 4 bases and J dropped 10 bases, with 15 bases sitting between them. The CDR3 region has the DNA TGTGCCAGCAGCCCCTTTCGTGGAGTAGCGCAGTATTTT. Its translation: CASSPFRGVAQYF.

The chain recombines TRBV7-2 with TRBJ2-1; 10 bases agree with TRBD2. The CDR3 totals 17 residues. Germline trimming cut 2 bases from V and 7 bases from J; bases unmatched to any gene: 11. CDR1 is SGHTA, CDR2 FQGNSA, per germline. The CDR3 DNA sequence: TGTGCCAGCAGCTTACCGCTGTTTAGCGGGAGGTTGAATGAGCAGTTCTTC. This encodes CASSLPLFSGRLNEQFF.

This chain connects TRBV30 to TRBJ2-3, with 8 bases fitting TRBD1. V lost 4 bases, J lost 4 bases, and 7 bases stayed unmatched. This CDR3 contains 14 residues. The germline gives CDR1 GTSNPN, CDR2 SVGIG (reference sequence). This chain's CDR3 is CAWTQGAKADTQYF. DNA of the CDR3: TGTGCCTGGACCCAGGGGGCGAAGGCAGATACGCAGTATTTT. Filled out from reference TRBV30 and TRBJ2-3, the complete variable domain reads SQTIHQWPATLVQPVGSPLSLECTVEGTSNPNLYWYRQAAGRGLQLLFYSVGIGQISSEVPQNLSASRPQDRQFILSSKKLLLSDSGFYLCAWTQGAKADTQYFGPGTRLTVL.

This clone appeared a few times. At the DNA level, this CDR3 is encoded by other sequences in the same sample as well. The rearrangement joins TRBV11-3 to TRBJ2-1, with 9 nucleotides matching TRBD2. V lost 0 bases, J lost 7 bases, and 7 bases stayed unmatched. The CDR3 has 16 residues. CDR1 and CDR2 (germline): SGHNT, YENEEA. CDR3 protein: CASSLDGRGGSNEQFF. The CDR3 DNA reads as TGTGCCAGCAGCTTAGATGGGCGGGGGGGCAGTAATGAGCAGTTCTTC.

The rearrangement joins TRBV2 to TRBJ1-5; TRBD1 matches 7 bases. CDR3 length equals 14 residues. In germline, CDR1 is SNHLY, CDR2 FYNNEI. After removal of 6 bases from V and 3 bases from J, the junction contained 5 bases not matched to a gene. The CDR3 here is CASRVDRINQPQHF. For the CDR3, the DNA is TGTGCCAGCAGGGTGGACAGGATCAATCAGCCCCAGCATTTT.